The present TCR beta chain was sequenced within a study of cytomegalovirus exposure and HLA in healthy donors. Broader study findings: A missense DCLRE1C variant was associated with V- and J-gene trimming of TCR beta chains in a later analysis, and an independent cohort replicated the association. Roughly uniform sequencing depth across donors was assumed, possibly incorrectly.

This clone was counted once. Its antigen is still unknown. The study ran its PCR with 60 Vbeta and 13 Jbeta primers. Original handling: About 12 million shared chains were among the approximately 87 million unique TCR beta chains that a later analysis counted. Sequenced by immunoSEQ multiplex PCR; TCRdb stores in-frame clones only, minus some. V, J and clone size are those of that table, while D and trimming were read from the DNA. The table lists some 150,000 clones, roughly nine tenths of them singletons. Germline CDR1 and CDR2: SEHNR and FQNEAQ (reference sequence). The CDR3 spans 15 residues. With V trimmed by 5 bases and J by 11 bases, 6 bases remained unmatched. This cohort consisted of healthy bone marrow donors.

The sample was PBMCs. The sequence was obtained from a woman aged 25-40 years in good health and CMV-seronegative. The V gene is TRBV7-9, the J gene TRBJ2-1; 16 bases agree with TRBD2. The CDR3 DNA is TGTGCCAGCAGCCGCCCGGGACTAGCGGGAGGGAAGCAGTTCTTC. It yields the protein CASSRPGLAGGKQFF.